One and the same sample provided the 4 T cell receptor beta chains below, sequenced in a study of blood T cell repertoires in COVID-19. Method: immunoSEQ multiplex PCR; TCRdb's copy keeps in-frame clones and lacks some. Among about 150,000 clones, more than 75% were seen once, and the ten largest hold roughly 8.3%. Specimen: peripheral blood. The receptors stem from a woman aged 55-69 years with COVID-19, enrolled during active disease.

This clone appeared once. Other nucleotide sequences in the sample specify the same CDR3. The chain employs TRBV11-3 and TRBJ1-1, with D tentatively TRBD1 (5 bases). Germline CDR1 and CDR2: SGHNT and YENEEA. The V and J ends lost 2 bases and 0 bases respectively, with 7 bases between them. CDR3 length: 14 residues. CDR3 sequence reads: CASSLNRLNTEAFF. The CDR3 nucleotides read TGTGCCAGCAGCTTAAACAGGCTGAACACTGAAGCTTTCTTT.

The chain joins TRBV2 to TRBJ2-1, with 8 bases matching TRBD2. The germline V gene has CDR1 SNHLY and CDR2 FYNNEI. CDR3 length equals 15 residues. V lost 7 bases to trimming and J lost 5 bases; unmatched junction nucleotides: 10. The CDR3 region has the DNA TGTGCCAGCATCCCTCCGGGGGGGGGTAACAATGAGCAGTTCTTC. This translates into CASIPPGGGNNEQFF.

The chain links TRBV3-1 (or the pseudogene TRBV3-2) to TRBJ1-3; D is perhaps TRBD1 (6 bases). The CDR3 length is 17 residues. V lost 1 base to trimming and J lost 2 bases, with 15 bases between them. Germline V gene lookup returns CDR1 LGHDT and CDR2 YNNKEL (reference sequence). For the CDR3, the DNA is TGTGCCAGCAGCCAAGGGGCCCAGGGGAGCGCTGGAAACACCATATATTTT. Protein: CASSQGAQGSAGNTIYF.

This clone was found once. As DNA, the CDR3 is TGTGCCAGCTCAGCCAGACAGGGCGCCTACAATGAGCAGTTCTTC. Translating it yields CASSARQGAYNEQFF. This chain links TRBV18 with TRBJ2-1; 7 bases fit TRBD1. Germline loops: CDR1 KGHSH, CDR2 LQKENI. V dropped 5 bases and J dropped 2; count of bases not matched to a gene: 6. This CDR3 is built from 15 residues.